A selection of T cell receptor beta chains follows, all from one sample in a study of CD8+ T cells in alopecia areata. Clones were sequenced by immunoSEQ multiplex PCR, and TCRdb holds only the in-frame ones, with some missing. This repertoire shows roughly 75,000 clones, approximately 60% found once; its top ten account for roughly 15%. Sequencing was performed on CD8+ T cells sorted from blood, taken at week 0. The receptors originated from a human donor with alopecia areata. Each CDR3 is given with its conserved first and last residue. The order of the fields is J gene, V gene, D gene, clone size, CDR3 protein, CDR3 DNA. D genes are given only for firm matches. Some rows mark clone size as missing; the rest say once, few, many or name a class of expanded clone.

TRBJ2-3,TRBV9,TRBD2,.,CASSVGGTSTRGDTQYF,TGTGCCAGCAGCGTAGGGGGGACTAGCACTAGAGGCGATACGCAGTATTTT
TRBJ2-2,TRBV7-9,.,.,CASSSTIETGPNTGELFF,TGTGCCAGCAGCTCCACAATCGAGACAGGACCAAACACCGGGGAGCTGTTTTTT
TRBJ2-1,TRBV13,TRBD2,.,CASSLDRTSGRGNEQFF,TGTGCCAGCAGCTTAGACAGGACTAGCGGGAGGGGCAATGAGCAGTTCTTC
TRBJ2-1,TRBV2,.,few,CASSEAGGSPYNEQFF,TGTGCCAGCAGTGAGGCTGGGGGATCACCCTACAATGAGCAGTTCTTC
TRBJ2-3,TRBV5-1,TRBD2,.,CASSLSPGLAGFSDTQYF,TGCGCCAGCAGCCTATCTCCGGGACTAGCGGGATTCTCAGATACGCAGTATTTT
TRBJ2-5,TRBV1,.,.,CTSSHPSGAGIEETQYF,TGCACCAGCAGCCACCCCTCGGGGGCAGGGATTGAGGAGACCCAGTACTTC
TRBJ2-4,TRBV15,.,.,CATSNNLGNLAKNIQYF,TGTGCCACCAGCAACAACCTGGGGAACCTAGCCAAAAACATTCAGTACTTC
TRBJ1-1,TRBV7-9,.,few,CASSFGSANTEAFF,TGTGCCAGCAGCTTCGGTTCGGCAAACACTGAAGCTTTCTTT
TRBJ2-7,TRBV27,TRBD2,few,CASGGGAYEQYF,TGTGCCAGCGGCGGGGGGGCCTACGAGCAGTACTTC
TRBJ2-2,TRBV4-1,.,.,CASSHRASNTGELFF,TGCGCCAGCAGCCACCGGGCCTCGAACACCGGGGAGCTGTTTTTT
TRBJ2-7,TRBV10-3,.,.,CAISPNASTYEQYF,TGTGCCATCAGCCCCAACGCCTCCACCTACGAGCAGTACTTC
TRBJ2-7,TRBV27,.,.,CASSLGGEVHEQYF,TGTGCCAGCAGTTTGGGAGGAGAGGTCCACGAGCAGTACTTC
TRBJ2-3,TRBV28,TRBD2,many,CASSLGGAGSEDTQYF,TGTGCCAGCAGTTTGGGCGGAGCGGGGAGCGAGGATACGCAGTATTTT
TRBJ1-1,TRBV13,.,.,CASSEGTKGTEAFF,TGTGCCAGCAGTGAGGGGACGAAAGGCACTGAAGCTTTCTTT
TRBJ2-3,TRBV5-6,.,.,CASSLVADTQYF,TGTGCCAGCAGCTTGGTGGCAGATACGCAGTATTTT
TRBJ1-1,TRBV5-6,.,.,CASSFFQGSTDTEAFF,TGTGCCAGCAGCTTCTTTCAGGGCTCAACGGACACTGAAGCTTTCTTT
TRBJ2-1,TRBV27,.,.,CASMGGLNNEQFF,TGTGCCAGCATGGGGGGCCTCAACAATGAGCAGTTCTTC
TRBJ2-3,TRBV7-6,.,.,CASSLGRAGSRRTDTQYF,TGTGCCAGCAGCTTAGGCAGGGCTGGTAGCCGACGCACAGATACGCAGTATTTT
TRBJ2-3,TRBV30,TRBD2,.,CAWNGIAGPSPDTQYF,TGTGCCTGGAACGGTATAGCGGGACCATCCCCGGATACGCAGTATTTT
TRBJ2-2,TRBV25-1,.,.,CASSEFVGPTGELFF,TGTGCCAGCAGTGAATTCGTGGGGCCCACCGGGGAGCTGTTTTTT
TRBJ2-2,TRBV5-6,TRBD1,.,CASSLGQGNTGELFF,TGTGCCAGCAGCTTGGGACAGGGGAACACCGGGGAGCTGTTTTTT
TRBJ2-5,TRBV29-1,.,few,CSVEATGTGRETQYF,TGCAGCGTTGAAGCCACAGGGACTGGCCGAGAGACCCAGTACTTC
TRBJ2-7,TRBV19,TRBD1,.,CASSIAWGQLYEQYF,TGTGCCAGTAGTATAGCCTGGGGACAGCTCTACGAGCAGTACTTC
TRBJ1-1,TRBV5-1,.,.,CASSLVGSLNTEAFF,TGCGCCAGCAGCTTGGTGGGCAGTTTGAACACTGAAGCTTTCTTT
TRBJ2-5,TRBV7-9,.,.,CASSPAGRETQYF,TGTGCCAGCAGCCCGGCGGGGAGGGAGACCCAGTACTTC
TRBJ1-4,TRBV27,.,few,CASSLLANEKLFF,TGTGCCAGCAGTTTATTGGCTAATGAAAAACTGTTTTTT
TRBJ2-7,TRBV15,TRBD2,many,CATSRDRLAATYEQYF,TGTGCCACCAGCAGAGATCGACTAGCGGCCACCTACGAGCAGTACTTC
TRBJ2-7,TRBV7-4,.,.,CASSWDEYEQYF,TGTGCCAGCAGCTGGGACGAGTACGAGCAGTACTTC
TRBJ2-4,TRBV7-9,.,.,CASSSRKGPQNIQYF,TGTGCCAGCAGCTCGCGTAAGGGCCCCCAAAACATTCAGTACTTC